This is a list of T cell receptor beta chains from one sample in a study of TIL therapy for anti-PD-1-resistant metastatic lung cancer. Sequencing used immunoSEQ multiplex PCR; TCRdb keeps in-frame clones, though not all of them. The sample consists of more than 55,000 clones, approximately 69% of them appearing once. Specimen: blood, collected at baseline. These receptors came from a person aged 25-79 years with non-small cell lung cancer. Both conserved end residues are part of each CDR3. A D gene is named only where the DNA matches it firmly. For some rows the clone size is stated as once, few or many, or as a class when expanded; others skip it.

j_call v_call d_call clone_size cdr3_nt cdr3_aa
TRBJ2-3 TRBV6-5 - - TGTGCCAGCAGCACAACCCATACTAGCTTAGATACGCAGTATTTT CASSTTHTSLDTQYF
TRBJ2-3 TRBV4-1 - - TGCGCCAGCAGCCACGGGGGAAGGGCAGATACGCAGTATTTT CASSHGGRADTQYF
TRBJ2-1 TRBV6-1 - - TGTGCCAGCACGGGCCTAGCCTACAATGAGCAGTTCTTC CASTGLAYNEQFF
TRBJ1-5 TRBV5-1 - - TGCGCCAGCAGCCGCCTGGGCAATCAGCCCCAGCATTTT CASSRLGNQPQHF
TRBJ1-6 TRBV2 - - TGTGCCAGCAGTGAATTTGGCGGACCCCTCCACTTT CASSEFGGPLHF
TRBJ1-6 TRBV30 TRBD1 few TGTGCCTGGAGTTACCGTCCTGACAGGGGAGGGACACCCCTCCACTTT CAWSYRPDRGGTPLHF
TRBJ2-7 TRBV2 - few TGTGCCAGCAGCAGTTTCGAAGACGAGCAGTACTTC CASSSFEDEQYF
TRBJ1-1 TRBV5-1 - few TGCGCCAGCAGCTTGGATGGGGATAACACTGAAGCTTTCTTT CASSLDGDNTEAFF
TRBJ2-1 TRBV25-1 TRBD2 - TGTGCCAGCAACAGCGGGGGGGCCGGGAATGAGCAGTTCTTC CASNSGGAGNEQFF
TRBJ2-7 TRBV5-1 - - TGCGCCAACCCACGTCCGGACTACGAGCAGTACTTC CANPRPDYEQYF